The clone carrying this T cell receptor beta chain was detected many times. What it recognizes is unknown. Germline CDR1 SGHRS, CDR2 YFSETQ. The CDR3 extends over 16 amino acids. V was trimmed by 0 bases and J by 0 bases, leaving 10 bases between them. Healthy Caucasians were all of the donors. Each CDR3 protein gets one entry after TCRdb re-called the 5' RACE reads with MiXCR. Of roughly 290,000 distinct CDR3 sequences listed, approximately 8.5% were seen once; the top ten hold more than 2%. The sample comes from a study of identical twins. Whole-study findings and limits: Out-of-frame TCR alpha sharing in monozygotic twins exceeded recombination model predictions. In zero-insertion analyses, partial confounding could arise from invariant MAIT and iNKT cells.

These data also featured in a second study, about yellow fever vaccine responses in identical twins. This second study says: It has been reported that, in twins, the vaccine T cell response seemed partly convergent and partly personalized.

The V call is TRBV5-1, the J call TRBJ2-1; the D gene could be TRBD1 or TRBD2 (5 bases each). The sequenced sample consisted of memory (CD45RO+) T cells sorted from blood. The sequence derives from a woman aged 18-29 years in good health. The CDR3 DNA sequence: TGCGCCAGCAGCTTGGGAGGGGTCGCCTCCTACAATGAGCAGTTCTTC. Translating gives CASSLGGVASYNEQFF.